These 22 T cell receptor beta chains came from one sample sequenced in a study of T cell changes during pregnancy in multiple sclerosis. Profiled with immunoSEQ multiplex PCR; TCRdb holds only in-frame clones, not every one. Of roughly 31,000 clones detected, roughly 89% appear once; the ten largest clones hold 7% to 9%. Source: CD8+ T cells from peripheral blood mononuclear cells, taken before pregnancy. The receptors here all came from a female donor with multiple sclerosis, enrolled in a pregnancy study.

The chain uses TRBV4-3 and TRBJ2-1; TRBD1 matches at 8 bases. J gave up 9 bases and V 0 bases, and 10 bases lay outside the gene matches. The CDR3 loop spans 16 amino acids. CDR1 is LGHNA, CDR2 YSLEER, per germline. CDR3 sequence (DNA): TGCGCCAGCAGCCAAGATCGGACAGGGTACCCTCCTGAGCAGTTCTTC. Protein sequence: CASSQDRTGYPPEQFF.

The gene calls are TRBV4-1 and TRBJ2-5; perhaps TRBD2 as D (6 bases). The V gene lost 5 bases and the J gene lost 1 base, with 17 bases spanning the gap. Germline V CDR1 and CDR2: MGHRA, YSYEKL. The CDR3 spans 16 residues. CDR3 sequence reads: CASSGVSGLAQETQYF. In DNA form, the CDR3 reads TGCGCCAGCAGCGGCGTTAGCGGACTGGCCCAAGAGACCCAGTACTTC.

Comment on this clone: The same CDR3 can be traced to other DNA sequences in this sample. The chain uses TRBV5-1 and TRBJ1-2; TRBD1 is a possible D gene (5 bases). Germline values: CDR1 SGHRS, CDR2 YFSETQ. Between the trimmed V and J ends, which lost 0 bases and 5 bases, there was a span of 5 bases. The CDR3 runs to 12 residues. CDR3: CASSLAGYGYTF. In DNA, the CDR3 is TGCGCCAGCAGCTTGGCAGGGTATGGCTACACCTTC. The entire variable domain, with the rest obtained from reference TRBV5-1 and TRBJ1-2, is as follows: KAGVTQTPRYLIKTRGQQVTLSCSPISGHRSVSWYQQTPGQGLQFLFEYFSETQRNKGNFPGRFSGRQFSNSRSEMNVSTLELGDSALYLCASSLAGYGYTFGSGTRLTVV.

The genes are TRBV6-1 and TRBJ2-1, with TRBD2 identical over 11 bases. Germline CDR1 and CDR2: MNHNS and SASEGT. With V trimmed by 4 bases and J by 3 bases, 2 bases remained unmatched. The CDR3 length is 15 residues. CDR3 bases: TGTGCCAGCAGTGTGACTAGCGGGGACTACAATGAGCAGTTCTTC. Translating it yields CASSVTSGDYNEQFF.

The chain couples TRBV19 to TRBJ1-1; perhaps TRBD1 as D (5 bases). The V end was cut by 3 bases, the J end by 7 bases, with 24 bases between. The CDR3 covers 17 residues. The V gene's germline CDR1 is LNHDA and CDR2 SQIVND (reference sequence). The CDR3 region is CASSMTTEIRLDNEAFF. In DNA, the CDR3 is TGTGCCAGTAGTATGACGACAGAGATACGACTAGATAATGAAGCTTTCTTT.

The J gene is TRBJ1-6, the V gene TRBV27; 9 bases agree with TRBD1. Losses at the gene ends were 2 bases for V and 7 bases for J; bases not matched to a gene: 3. Germline lookup yields CDR1 MNHEY and CDR2 SMNVEV (reference sequence). The CDR3 runs to 15 residues. The CDR3 nucleotides read TGTGCCAGCAGTTTAGCGACAGGGGGAAATTCACCCCTCCACTTT. This gives the protein CASSLATGGNSPLHF.

The chain links TRBV29-1 to TRBJ2-5; 7 bases map to TRBD1. V lost 0 bases to trimming and J lost 5 bases; unmatched junction nucleotides: 3. The CDR3 extends over 13 amino acids. Looked up from germline, CDR1 is SQVTM and CDR2 is ANQGSEA. The CDR3 region is CSVEETGLETQYF. In DNA, the CDR3 is TGCAGCGTTGAAGAGACAGGGTTGGAGACCCAGTACTTC.

This clone was detected a few times. This chain uses TRBV10-3 with TRBJ2-7; a possible D gene is TRBD1 (5 bases). Germline assignment: CDR1 ENHRY and CDR2 SYGVKD. V was pared by 0 bases and J by 5 bases, with 17 bases between. This CDR3 has 16 residues. The CDR3, as DNA: TGTGCCATCAGTGAGTCGTTGGGCAGGGTAACCCACGAGCAGTACTTC. This encodes CAISESLGRVTHEQYF.

V usage is TRBV11-2 and J usage is TRBJ2-1, with 11 bases that match TRBD2. Per the germline V gene, CDR1 is SGHAT and CDR2 is FQNNGV. The V and J ends lost 0 bases and 8 bases, in that order; junction bases with no gene match: 9. This CDR3 is built from 17 residues. Here the CDR3 reads CASSLELAGGHWDEQFF. CDR3 sequence (DNA): TGTGCCAGCAGCTTAGAGCTAGCGGGGGGACATTGGGATGAGCAGTTCTTC. Filled out from reference TRBV11-2 and TRBJ2-1, the complete variable domain reads EAGVAQSPRYKIIEKRQSVAFWCNPISGHATLYWYQQILGQGPKLLIQFQNNGVVDDSQLPKDRFSAERLKGVDSTLKIQPAKLEDSAVYLCASSLELAGGHWDEQFFGPGTRLTVL.

This clone has only one observation. The chain joins TRBV6-5 to TRBJ2-7; the match to TRBD1 covers 7 bases. This CDR3 is 13 amino acids long. Trimming removed 6 bases from V and 3 bases from J; junction bases left unmatched: 5. The V gene's germline CDR1 is MNHEY and CDR2 SVGAGI. CDR3 region: CASSQGTVYEQYF. The CDR3 bases are TGTGCCAGCAGCCAGGGGACAGTCTACGAGCAGTACTTC.

The chain joins TRBV13 to TRBJ2-2; no clear D gene. This CDR3 has 12 residues. V lost 5 bases and J 5 bases, leaving 6 bases between the germline ends. In germline, CDR1 is PRHDT, CDR2 FYEKMQ (reference sequence). This CDR3 reads CASSLTTGELFF. The CDR3 DNA reads TGTGCCAGCAGCCTGACTACCGGGGAGCTGTTTTTT.

The V gene is TRBV6-1, the J gene TRBJ2-7; a possible D gene is TRBD2 (6 bases). The CDR3 is 14 residues long. The germline V gene has CDR1 MNHNS and CDR2 SASEGT. V shed 8 bases and J shed 3 bases, with 17 bases lying between them. The CDR3 reads CASRWGDFIYEQYF. CDR3 in DNA: TGTGCCAGCCGATGGGGGGATTTTATCTACGAGCAGTACTTC.

This chain uses TRBV7-8 with TRBJ1-1; D possibly corresponds to TRBD1 (6 bases). V lost 5 bases, J lost 4 bases, and 14 bases lay in between. Germline V gene data show CDR1 as SGHVS and CDR2 as FQNEAQ. CDR3 length: 14 residues. CDR3 region: CASSPGQLGTEAFF. The CDR3 DNA is TGTGCCAGCAGCCCGGGACAACTGGGCACTGAAGCTTTCTTT.

The J gene is TRBJ2-7, the V gene TRBV27, with D hard to call. The germline CDR1 and CDR2 sequences are MNHEY and SMNVEV (reference sequence). V lost 4 bases to trimming and J lost 3 bases, with 4 bases between them. The CDR3 has 11 residues. This chain's CDR3 is CASSSGYEQYF. CDR3 DNA sequence: TGTGCCAGCAGTTCAGGCTACGAGCAGTACTTC.

The chain carries TRBV9 and TRBJ1-1; 9 nucleotides align to TRBD1. The CDR3 has 18 amino acids. V shed 3 bases, J shed 0 bases, and the junction held 12 bases outside the gene matches. Germline assignment: CDR1 SGDLS and CDR2 YYNGEE. In DNA form, the CDR3 reads TGTGCCAGCAGCGGGGGGCACAGGGGGCCCTGGATGAACACTGAAGCTTTCTTT. This translates into CASSGGHRGPWMNTEAFF.

J is TRBJ1-2 and V is TRBV13; 7 nucleotides match TRBD1. Losses at the gene ends were 5 bases for V and 4 bases for J; bases not matched to a gene: 7. This CDR3 has 14 residues. CDR1 is PRHDT, CDR2 FYEKMQ, per germline (reference sequence). The DNA for the CDR3 is TGTGCCAGCAGCCTCCCGGGACAGAGCTATGGCTACACCTTC. This sequence encodes CASSLPGQSYGYTF.

The chain has TRBV5-6 and TRBJ1-6; 7 bases are a match to TRBD1. The CDR3 sequence is 18 residues long. Looked up from germline, CDR1 is SGHDT and CDR2 is YYEEEE. V trimming: 5 bases; J trimming: 7 bases; junction bases outside the gene matches: 18. The CDR3 here is CASSPFYSGTEQNSPLHF. CDR3 coding DNA: TGTGCCAGCAGTCCTTTCTACTCTGGGACAGAGCAGAATTCACCCCTCCACTTT.

On this clone itself: This CDR3 is also generated by other DNA sequences in the sample. The V gene is TRBV9, the J gene TRBJ1-1; D may be TRBD1 (5 bases). The ends were cut back, 0 bases at V and 0 bases at J, with 6 bases in the middle. The germline CDR1 and CDR2 sequences are SGDLS and YYNGEE. This CDR3 has 14 residues. CDR3 DNA: TGTGCCAGCAGCGTAGGGGGCGTGAACACTGAAGCTTTCTTT. Encoded protein: CASSVGGVNTEAFF.

There are a few counts of this clone. The rearrangement uses TRBV6-1 and TRBJ1-4; D is undetermined. From germline, CDR1 is MNHNS and CDR2 SASEGT. The CDR3 consists of 15 residues. Trimming took off 4 bases at V and 2 bases at J, with 11 bases between the two ends. The CDR3 DNA is TGTGCCAGCAGTGTACTACAAGGTACTAATGAAAAACTGTTTTTT. It is translated as CASSVLQGTNEKLFF.

The chain links TRBV18 to TRBJ2-5, with D possibly TRBD2 on 6 matching bases. V gave up 3 bases and J gave up 5 bases, with 19 bases separating them. The germline gives CDR1 KGHSH, CDR2 LQKENI. The CDR3 consists of 16 residues. The CDR3 sequence: CASSPWGPQGRETQYF. CDR3 DNA sequence: TGTGCCAGCTCACCGTGGGGCCCACAAGGGAGGGAGACCCAGTACTTC.

The rearrangement links TRBV2 to TRBJ2-3; 13 nucleotides line up with TRBD2. J lost 3 bases, V lost 5 bases, and 11 bases had no gene match. CDR1 is SNHLY, CDR2 FYNNEI, per germline. This CDR3 region has 18 residues. CDR3 protein: CASSLLAGGSSETDTQYF. CDR3 coding DNA: TGTGCCAGCAGTCTACTAGCGGGGGGGTCGTCGGAAACAGATACGCAGTATTTT.

Written as DNA, the CDR3 is TGCGCCAGCAATGGACAGGGGTTACCCGGGGAGCTGTTTTTT. This encodes CASNGQGLPGELFF. The J gene is TRBJ2-2, the V gene TRBV10-2, with 9 nucleotides matching TRBD1. The CDR3 length is 14 residues. J was trimmed by 6 bases and V by 7 bases; bases with no gene match: 6. CDR1 is WSHSY and CDR2 is SAAADI in the germline V gene.